One and the same sample provided the 9 T cell receptor beta chains below, sequenced in a study of blood T cell repertoires in COVID-19. Sequencing used immunoSEQ multiplex PCR; TCRdb keeps in-frame clones, though not all of them. The sample records approximately 260,000 clones, roughly 89% being singletons. Sequencing used peripheral blood. These receptors all come from a woman aged 40-49 years who had recovered from COVID-19.

The chain carries TRBV4-1 and TRBJ1-2, with D possibly TRBD1 on 5 matching bases. V was trimmed by 1 base and J by 0 bases, leaving 21 bases between them. CDR1 is MGHRA, CDR2 YSYEKL, per germline. The CDR3 contains 19 residues. CDR3 nucleotide sequence: TGCGCCAGCAGCCAAGCCACCCCCAGGAGGGACCGCCCTAACTATGGCTACACCTTC. Residues: CASSQATPRRDRPNYGYTF.

J is TRBJ2-5 and V is TRBV19, with a tentative D call TRBD1 (6 bases). V lost 5 bases to trimming and J lost 3 bases, with 13 bases between them. Germline lookup yields CDR1 LNHDA and CDR2 SQIVND (reference sequence). The CDR3 totals 14 residues. The CDR3 nucleotides read TGTGCCAGTAGTCCAGGGGTCGGAGAAGAGACCCAGTACTTC. Translated, it gives CASSPGVGEETQYF.

The gene calls are TRBV9 and TRBJ1-4; D is uncertain. V lost 0 bases and J 14 bases, leaving 17 bases between the germline ends. This CDR3 is built from 14 residues. Germline loops: CDR1 SGDLS, CDR2 YYNGEE. CDR3 loop: CASSVVAADGKLFF. The CDR3 DNA follows: TGTGCCAGCAGCGTAGTGGCCGCAGACGGGAAGCTGTTTTTT.

This clone came up once. The chain links TRBV3-1 (or the pseudogene TRBV3-2) to TRBJ2-2, with D hard to call. V shed 0 bases and J shed 7 bases, with 18 bases lying between them. Germline V gene sequence: CDR1 LGHDT, CDR2 YNNKEL (reference sequence). This CDR3 has 17 residues. The CDR3 loop reads CASSQESRVSMDGELFF. The CDR3 DNA reads TGTGCCAGCAGCCAAGAAAGCCGGGTTTCTATGGACGGGGAGCTGTTTTTT.

The J gene is TRBJ1-1, the V gene TRBV5-1; D may be TRBD1 (6 bases). Germline V gene sequence: CDR1 SGHRS, CDR2 YFSETQ. The CDR3 runs 14 residues. Trimming stripped 0 bases from V and 6 bases from J, with 12 bases between. CDR3 region: CASSLAGRGAEAFF. The CDR3 nucleotides are TGCGCCAGCAGCTTGGCAGGGAGGGGGGCTGAAGCTTTCTTT.

This chain joins TRBV9 and TRBJ2-1; no clear D. This CDR3 has 13 amino acids. V was shortened by 0 bases and J by 2 bases, with 3 bases between the two germline ends. Germline-derived CDR1 and CDR2 are SGDLS and YYNGEE. The CDR3 DNA is TGTGCCAGCAGCGTAGGTACCTACAATGAGCAGTTCTTC. Its translation is CASSVGTYNEQFF.

This clone was seen just once. CDR3 amino acids: CAWRRRGFGYGYTF. In DNA form, the CDR3 reads TGTGCCTGGAGGCGCAGGGGTTTCGGCTATGGCTACACCTTC. V is TRBV30 and J is TRBJ1-2, with TRBD1 as a possible D gene (6 bases). Per the germline V gene, CDR1 is GTSNPN and CDR2 is SVGIG (reference sequence). The CDR3 extends over 14 amino acids. Between the trimmed V and J ends, which lost 3 bases and 4 bases, there was a span of 15 bases.

This chain links TRBV5-1 with TRBJ2-7; D possibly corresponds to TRBD1 (6 bases). The CDR3 length is 14 residues. Looked up from germline, CDR1 is SGHRS and CDR2 is YFSETQ. The V gene lost 3 bases and the J gene lost 5 bases, with 15 bases spanning the gap. As DNA, the CDR3 is TGCGCCAGCAGCTATCGACAGGCAGCCAACGAGCAGTACTTC. This encodes CASSYRQAANEQYF.

This clone is a singleton in its sample. This sequence joins TRBV19 and TRBJ2-3; 10 nucleotides line up with TRBD2. This CDR3 has 16 residues. Germline CDR1 is LNHDA and CDR2 is SQIVND (reference sequence). The V and J ends lost 6 bases and 2 bases, in that order; junction bases with no gene match: 8. The CDR3 spells CASSPPGLAATDTQYF. For the CDR3, the DNA is TGTGCCAGTAGCCCCCCCGGACTAGCGGCCACAGATACGCAGTATTTT. Combining the CDR3 with reference TRBV19 and TRBJ2-3 gives the whole variable domain DGGITQSPKYLFRKEGQNVTLSCEQNLNHDAMYWYRQDPGQGLRLIYYSQIVNDFQKGDIAEGYSVSREKKESFPLTVTSAQKNPTAFYLCASSPPGLAATDTQYFGPGTRLTVL.